The clone carrying this TCR beta chain was seen repeatedly, ten times or more. Its antigen is not known. The data originate from a study of T cells in Graves' hyperthyroidism and ophthalmopathy. Study-wide results and limits: Ophthalmopathy could be told apart from stable hyperthyroidism with a 13 V-J model. Ophthalmopathy, as predicted by the model, came a median 6.5 months after the prediction. Blood also held most thyroid clonotypes expanded beyond 0.001.

It was RNA transcripts that yielded the amplified TCR beta CDR3 regions. A first-round RT-PCR of the TCR CDR3 used the HTBI primer set. TCRdb reprocessed the multiplex PCR reads with MiXCR, giving one entry per CDR3 protein. The sample consists of 500,000 to 600,000 distinct CDR3 sequences, about half of them appearing once. Patients were excluded for uncontrolled infection, other autoimmune disease, pregnancy or lactation. Germline V gives CDR1 MNHEY, CDR2 SVGAGI. The ends were cut back, 8 bases at V and 3 bases at J, with 14 bases in the middle. The CDR3 is 13 residues long. The TCR was taken from an adult woman with Graves' disease, either hyperthyroidism or ophthalmopathy (not recorded which). The chain has TRBV6-5 and TRBJ2-7; TRBD1 is a possible D gene (6 bases). Sample: peripheral blood or thyroid tissue (not recorded which). The CDR3 sequence: CASSPRDNYEQYF. CDR3 sequence (DNA): TGTGCCAGCTCCCCCCGGGACAACTACGAGCAGTACTTC.